This TCR beta chain was obtained from a study of shared T cell receptors in the human thymus. The CDR3 totals 14 residues. Germline CDR1 LNHDA, CDR2 SQIVND (reference sequence). Trimming cost V 4 bases and J 7 bases; bases outside gene matches: 9. This table comes from immunoSEQ multiplex PCR, and its TCRdb copy is limited to in-frame clones, with some not included. The sample records some 760,000 clones, approximately 85% being singletons. This sample also belongs to another study, concerning human thymus T cells.

The receptor comes from a girl in the first two years of life with a congenital heart defect. The sequenced sample was thymocytes. The chain recombines TRBV19 with TRBJ1-2; 7 bases match TRBD1. The CDR3 DNA follows: TGTGCCAGTAGTACCTCTGGAGGGACAGCTGGCTACACCTTC. This translates into CASSTSGGTAGYTF.